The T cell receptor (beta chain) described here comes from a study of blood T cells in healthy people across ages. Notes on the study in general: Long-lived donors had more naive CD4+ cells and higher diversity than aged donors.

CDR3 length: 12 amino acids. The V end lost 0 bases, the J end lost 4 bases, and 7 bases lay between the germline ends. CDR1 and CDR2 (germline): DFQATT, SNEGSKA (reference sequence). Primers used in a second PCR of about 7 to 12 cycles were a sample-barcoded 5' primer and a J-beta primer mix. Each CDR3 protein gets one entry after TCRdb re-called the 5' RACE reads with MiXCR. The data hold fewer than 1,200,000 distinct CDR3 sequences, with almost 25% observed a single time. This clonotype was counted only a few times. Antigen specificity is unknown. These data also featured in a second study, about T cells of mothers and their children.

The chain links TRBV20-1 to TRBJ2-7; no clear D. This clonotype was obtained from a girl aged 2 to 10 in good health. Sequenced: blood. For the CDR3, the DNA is TGCAGTGCTAGAGATCCGGCTTACGAGCAGTACTTC. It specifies CSARDPAYEQYF.